This T cell receptor beta chain is from a study of blood T cell repertoires in COVID-19. The assay was immunoSEQ multiplex PCR, and TCRdb's table has in-frame clones only and misses some. The repertoire has approximately 200,000 clones, about 86% of them found once; the top ten carry 2.3%. CDR1 and CDR2 (germline): MNHEY, SVGAGI. With 0 bases clipped from V and 10 bases from J, the junction kept 11 bases outside the gene matches. This CDR3 spans 16 amino acids. This chain joins TRBV6-5 and TRBJ2-1, with 8 bases fitting TRBD2. The source is a woman in her sixties with acute or convalescent COVID-19. Input material: peripheral blood. This CDR3 reads CASSYSTGGMPLEQFF. CDR3 nucleotide sequence: TGTGCCAGCAGTTACTCGACGGGGGGGATGCCCTTAGAGCAGTTCTTC.